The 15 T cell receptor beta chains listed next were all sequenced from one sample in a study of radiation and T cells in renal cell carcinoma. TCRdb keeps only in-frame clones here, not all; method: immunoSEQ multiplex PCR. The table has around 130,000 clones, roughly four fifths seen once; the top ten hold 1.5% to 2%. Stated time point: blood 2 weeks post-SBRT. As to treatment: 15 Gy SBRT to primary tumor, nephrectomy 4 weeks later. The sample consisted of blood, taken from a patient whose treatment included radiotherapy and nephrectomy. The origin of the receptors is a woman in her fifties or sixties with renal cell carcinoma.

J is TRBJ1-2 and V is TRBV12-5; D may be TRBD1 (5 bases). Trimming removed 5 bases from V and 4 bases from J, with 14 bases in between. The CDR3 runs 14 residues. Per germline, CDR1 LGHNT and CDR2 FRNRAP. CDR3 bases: TGTGCTAGTGGTCGGACTGGGACGGGCTATGGCTACACCTTC. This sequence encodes CASGRTGTGYGYTF.

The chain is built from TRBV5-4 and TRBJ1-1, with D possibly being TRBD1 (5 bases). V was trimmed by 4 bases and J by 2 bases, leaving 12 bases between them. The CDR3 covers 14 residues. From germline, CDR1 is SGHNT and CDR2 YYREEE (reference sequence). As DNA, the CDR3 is TGTGCCAGCAGCCGGGACTTTGATAACACTGAAGCTTTCTTT. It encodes CASSRDFDNTEAFF.

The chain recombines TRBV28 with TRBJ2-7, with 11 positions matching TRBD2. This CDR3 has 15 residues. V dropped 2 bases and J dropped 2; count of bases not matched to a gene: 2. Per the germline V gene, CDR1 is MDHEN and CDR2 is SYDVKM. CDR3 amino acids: CASSLLSGRAYEQYF. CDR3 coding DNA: TGTGCCAGCAGTTTACTTAGCGGGAGGGCCTACGAGCAGTACTTC.

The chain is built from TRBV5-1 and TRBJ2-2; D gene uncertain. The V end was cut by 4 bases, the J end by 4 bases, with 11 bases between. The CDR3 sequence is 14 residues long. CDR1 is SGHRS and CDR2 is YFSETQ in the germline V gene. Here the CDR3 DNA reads TGCGCCAGCAGCGATCCTGGAAGCACCGGGGAGCTGTTTTTT. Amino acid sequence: CASSDPGSTGELFF.

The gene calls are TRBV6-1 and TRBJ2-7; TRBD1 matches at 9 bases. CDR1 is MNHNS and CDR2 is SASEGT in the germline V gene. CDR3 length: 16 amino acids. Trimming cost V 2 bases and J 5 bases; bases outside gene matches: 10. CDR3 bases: TGTGCCAGCAGTGAATTGGGAGGGACAGGGTTCGACGAGCAGTACTTC. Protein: CASSELGGTGFDEQYF.

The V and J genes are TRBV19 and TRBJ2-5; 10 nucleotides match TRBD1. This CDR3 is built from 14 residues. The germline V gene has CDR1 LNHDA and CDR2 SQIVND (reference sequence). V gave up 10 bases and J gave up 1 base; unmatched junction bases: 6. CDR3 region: CATSGTGVQETQYF. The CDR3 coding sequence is TGTGCCACCTCCGGGACAGGGGTCCAAGAGACCCAGTACTTC.

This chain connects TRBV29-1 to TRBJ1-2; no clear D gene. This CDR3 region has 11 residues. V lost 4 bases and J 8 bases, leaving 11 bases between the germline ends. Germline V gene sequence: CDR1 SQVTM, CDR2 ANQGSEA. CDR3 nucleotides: TGCAGCGTTGGTAGCCCGGGGGGCTACACCTTC. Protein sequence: CSVGSPGGYTF.

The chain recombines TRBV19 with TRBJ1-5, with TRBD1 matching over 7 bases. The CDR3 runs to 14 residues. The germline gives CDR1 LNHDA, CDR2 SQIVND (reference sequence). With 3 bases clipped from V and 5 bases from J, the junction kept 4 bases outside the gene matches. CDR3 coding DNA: TGTGCCAGTAGTATGGGGGACAGCTATCAGCCCCAGCATTTT. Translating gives CASSMGDSYQPQHF.

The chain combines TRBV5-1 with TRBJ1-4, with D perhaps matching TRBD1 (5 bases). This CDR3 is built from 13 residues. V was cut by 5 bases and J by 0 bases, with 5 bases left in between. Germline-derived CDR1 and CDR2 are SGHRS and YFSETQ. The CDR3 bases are TGCGCCAGCAGGGGGGCAACTAATGAAAAACTGTTTTTT. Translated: CASRGATNEKLFF.

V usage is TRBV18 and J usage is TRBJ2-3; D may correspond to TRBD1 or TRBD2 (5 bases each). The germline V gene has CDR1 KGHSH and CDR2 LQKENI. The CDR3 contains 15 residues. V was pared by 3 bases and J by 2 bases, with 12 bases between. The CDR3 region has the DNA TGTGCCAGCTCACCGAACCAGGGAGCCACAGATACGCAGTATTTT. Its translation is CASSPNQGATDTQYF.

CDR3 bases: TGTGCAACCTGGGGGGGAAGAGGCTACACCTTC. Residues: CATWGGRGYTF. The rearrangement links TRBV28 to TRBJ1-2; maybe TRBD1 (5 bases). CDR3 length: 11 residues. The germline CDR1 and CDR2 sequences are MDHEN and SYDVKM.

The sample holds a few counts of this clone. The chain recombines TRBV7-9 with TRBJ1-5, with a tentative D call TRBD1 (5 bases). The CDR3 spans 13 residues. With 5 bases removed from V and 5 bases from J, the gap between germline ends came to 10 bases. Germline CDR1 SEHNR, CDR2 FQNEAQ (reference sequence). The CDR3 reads CASSLEGHQPQHF. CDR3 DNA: TGTGCCAGCAGCCTAGAGGGGCATCAGCCCCAGCATTTT.

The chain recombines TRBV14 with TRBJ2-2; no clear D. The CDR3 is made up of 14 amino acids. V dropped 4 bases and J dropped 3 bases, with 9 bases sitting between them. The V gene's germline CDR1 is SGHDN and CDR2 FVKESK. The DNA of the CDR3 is TGTGCCAGCAGCCGAGATTCATACACCGGGGAGCTGTTTTTT. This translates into CASSRDSYTGELFF.

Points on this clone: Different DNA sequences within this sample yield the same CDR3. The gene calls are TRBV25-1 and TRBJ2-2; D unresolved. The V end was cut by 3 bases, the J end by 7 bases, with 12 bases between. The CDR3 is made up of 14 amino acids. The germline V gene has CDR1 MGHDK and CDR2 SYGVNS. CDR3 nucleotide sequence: TGTGCCAGCAGTGACCAAACAATGCGCGGGGAGCTGTTTTTT. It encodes CASSDQTMRGELFF.

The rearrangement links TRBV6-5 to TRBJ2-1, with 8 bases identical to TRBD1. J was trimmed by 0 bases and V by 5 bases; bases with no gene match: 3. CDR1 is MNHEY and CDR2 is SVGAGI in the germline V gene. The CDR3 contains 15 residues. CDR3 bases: TGTGCCAGCAGTCGGGACAGGAGCTCCTACAATGAGCAGTTCTTC. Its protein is CASSRDRSSYNEQFF.